These 30 T cell receptor beta chains were all obtained from the same sample, sequenced in a study of T cell repertoires in cytomegalovirus infection. In TCRdb, the reads were re-called with MiXCR into one record per CDR3 protein. The table lists approximately 130,000 distinct CDR3 sequences, roughly 9% of them singletons, with roughly a tenth in the top ten. Material for sequencing was PBMCs. Source of these receptors: a human donor in good health (CMV status not recorded). Some clones in this sample may be carry-over from other donors' samples.

This clonotype was detected ten times or more. The rearrangement joins TRBV28 to TRBJ1-2; 8 bases align to TRBD1. V shed 6 bases and J 7 bases; nucleotides not matched to a gene: 7. CDR3 size: 13 residues. The germline gives CDR1 MDHEN, CDR2 SYDVKM. This CDR3 reads CASSPDRAGGYTF. The CDR3 nucleotides read TGTGCCAGCAGCCCGGACAGGGCGGGTGGCTACACCTTC.

This clonotype appeared a few times. The CDR3 protein is CASSAGQGAYYGYTF. In nucleotides, the CDR3 is TGCGCCAGCAGCGCGGGACAGGGGGCTTACTATGGCTACACCTTC. The rearrangement uses TRBV5-1 and TRBJ1-2, with TRBD1 matching 12 bases. This CDR3 is 15 amino acids long. Germline lookup yields CDR1 SGHRS and CDR2 YFSETQ. With V trimmed by 4 bases and J by 3 bases, 4 bases remained unmatched.

This clonotype has ten or more counts. The rearrangement uses TRBV5-1 and TRBJ1-1, with D maybe TRBD1 (6 bases). Per the germline V gene, CDR1 is SGHRS and CDR2 is YFSETQ. CDR3 length equals 14 residues. The V end was cut by 2 bases, the J end by 1 base, with 9 bases between. CDR3 protein: CASSFVRGNTEAFF. The CDR3 DNA sequence: TGCGCCAGCAGCTTCGTCAGGGGGAACACTGAAGCTTTCTTT.

At least ten counts were recorded for this clonotype. The chain recombines TRBV20-1 with TRBJ2-1, with 8 nucleotides matching TRBD1. Germline CDR1 is DFQATT and CDR2 is SNEGSKA (reference sequence). Losses at the gene ends were 3 bases for V and 7 bases for J; bases not matched to a gene: 14. CDR3 length: 16 amino acids. Here the CDR3 reads CSARPLTGDSPNEQFF. The CDR3 DNA reads as TGCAGTGCTAGGCCACTGACAGGGGATTCCCCAAATGAGCAGTTCTTC.

This clonotype was picked up many times. This chain connects TRBV28 to TRBJ2-3; D unclear. Trimming took 5 bases from V and 4 from J, leaving 16 bases between them. CDR1 is MDHEN and CDR2 is SYDVKM in the germline V gene. This CDR3 has 15 amino acids. For the CDR3, the DNA is TGTGCCAGCAGTATCTCTCGGGCCGTCCCAGATACGCAGTATTTT. Its translation: CASSISRAVPDTQYF.

This clonotype has a handful of counts. The chain joins TRBV18 to TRBJ1-1; possibly TRBD1 for D (5 bases). Germline lookup yields CDR1 KGHSH and CDR2 LQKENI. CDR3 size: 15 residues. The V end was cut by 3 bases, the J end by 0 bases, with 11 bases between. The CDR3 loop reads CASSPGLRMNTEAFF. For the CDR3, the DNA is TGTGCCAGCTCACCGGGACTGCGGATGAACACTGAAGCTTTCTTT.

In this sample, this clonotype turned up many times. The chain employs TRBV2 and TRBJ1-3, with 11 positions matching TRBD1. Germline V gene sequence: CDR1 SNHLY, CDR2 FYNNEI. J gave up 3 bases and V 5 bases, and 18 bases lay outside the gene matches. This CDR3 spans 20 amino acids. For the CDR3, the DNA is TGTGCCAGCAGTCCAAGAAACCCCGGGACAGGGGGAAGGGTTGGAAACACCATATATTTT. Translation gives CASSPRNPGTGGRVGNTIYF.

This clonotype was seen just once. This may be a read error: a much more frequent sequence differs by one nucleotide. Likely a read error: the CDR3 ends without its conserved phenylalanine or tryptophan. V is TRBV10-3 and J is TRBJ2-1; perhaps TRBD2 as D (5 bases). The V gene's germline CDR1 is ENHRY and CDR2 SYGVKD. The germline V and J ends were trimmed by 3 bases and 10 bases, with 16 bases remaining between them. The CDR3 covers 14 residues. The CDR3 nucleotides read TGTGCCATCAGTGAAGAGGGAGACCCACTCGAGCAGTTCTTA. Protein sequence: CAISEEGDPLEQFL.

The genes are TRBV6-2 or TRBV6-3 and TRBJ2-1, with a weak D call TRBD1 (5 bases). The V end lost 0 bases, the J end lost 4 bases, and 13 bases lay between the germline ends. The germline V gene encodes CDR1 MNHEY and CDR2 SVGEGT. The CDR3 is made up of 16 amino acids. As DNA, the CDR3 is TGTGCCAGCAGTTACTCGACAGAGCTCCTGTACAATGAGCAGTTCTTC. Amino acid sequence: CASSYSTELLYNEQFF.

This clonotype was detected many times. This chain joins TRBV30 and TRBJ1-1; D ambiguous. Deletions cut 4 bases from V and 0 bases from J, with 3 bases between. Germline V gives CDR1 GTSNPN, CDR2 SVGIG (reference sequence). The CDR3 runs to 11 residues. Here the CDR3 DNA reads TGTGCCTGGACAGTGAACACTGAAGCTTTCTTT. Its protein is CAWTVNTEAFF.

This sequence joins TRBV10-3 and TRBJ1-3; 7 nucleotides align to TRBD1. Trimming cost V 7 bases and J 0 bases; bases outside gene matches: 9. CDR1 and CDR2 from the germline V gene are ENHRY and SYGVKD. The CDR3 consists of 16 residues. The CDR3: CAITKTGSLSGNTIYF. The CDR3 region has the DNA TGTGCCATCACCAAGACAGGGAGCCTCTCTGGAAACACCATATATTTT.

This clonotype was recorded only once. CDR3 protein: CATSVTGGLTGELFF. CDR3 nucleotides: TGTGCCACCTCAGTGACGGGGGGTCTCACCGGGGAGCTGTTTTTT. V gene TRBV19 combines with J gene TRBJ2-2; 7 positions match TRBD2. The CDR3 consists of 15 residues. In germline, CDR1 is LNHDA, CDR2 SQIVND (reference sequence). Losses at the gene ends were 10 bases for V and 4 bases for J; bases not matched to a gene: 12.

In its sample, this clonotype was seen many times. The chain combines TRBV15 with TRBJ1-5, with D hard to call. Per germline, CDR1 LNHNV and CDR2 YYDKDF (reference sequence). The CDR3 length is 15 residues. Trimming took off 4 bases at V and 0 bases at J, with 10 bases between the two ends. Here the CDR3 DNA reads TGTGCCACCAGCACTATGGGCGGTAGCAATCAGCCCCAGCATTTT. Translating gives CATSTMGGSNQPQHF.

At least ten counts were recorded for this clonotype. V usage is TRBV7-7 and J usage is TRBJ1-3; unclear D gene. The CDR3 is made up of 15 amino acids. Deletions cut 2 bases from V and 2 bases from J, with 10 bases between. Looked up from germline, CDR1 is SSHAT and CDR2 is FNYEAQ (reference sequence). The CDR3 nucleotides read TGTGCCAGCAGCTTAAACCTCGCGGCTGGAAACACCATATATTTT. The encoded protein is CASSLNLAAGNTIYF.

This clonotype was seen ten or more times. The chain has TRBV20-1 and TRBJ1-5; TRBD1 aligns across 8 bases. CDR3 length equals 13 residues. The trim removed 7 bases at V and 6 bases at J, leaving 8 bases unmatched. The germline V gene encodes CDR1 DFQATT and CDR2 SNEGSKA (reference sequence). The CDR3 DNA sequence: TGCAGTGTACCAGGGGGCGGGGGTCAGCCCCAGCATTTT. Translated, it gives CSVPGGGGQPQHF.

The rearrangement uses TRBV20-1 and TRBJ2-1; 11 nucleotides line up with TRBD1. The junction had 6 bases not matched to a gene; V was cut back by 3 bases and J by 8 bases. CDR1 is DFQATT and CDR2 is SNEGSKA in the germline V gene (reference sequence). CDR3 size: 14 residues. The CDR3, as DNA: TGCAGTGCTAGGGAGGACAGGGGGCGTTATGAGCAGTTCTTC. This gives the protein CSAREDRGRYEQFF.

This clonotype has a count of ten or more. The rearrangement links TRBV6-6 to TRBJ1-2; TRBD1 aligns across 7 bases. The CDR3 loop spans 17 amino acids. Germline assignment: CDR1 MNHNY and CDR2 SVGAGI (reference sequence). Germline trimming cut 6 bases from V and 1 base from J; bases unmatched to any gene: 14. This CDR3 is CASSHTGDLPLNYGYTF. The DNA of the CDR3 is TGTGCCAGCAGCCACACAGGGGATCTCCCCCTTAACTATGGCTACACCTTC.

This rearrangement joins TRBV6-1 to TRBJ1-1; the D gene is possibly TRBD1 (5 bases). The V gene lost 5 bases and the J gene lost 4 bases, with 14 bases spanning the gap. This CDR3 spans 14 amino acids. Per germline, CDR1 MNHNS and CDR2 SASEGT. CDR3 amino acids: CASSRKRGSTEAFF. The CDR3 nucleotides read TGTGCCAGCAGTCGGAAAAGGGGATCCACTGAAGCTTTCTTT.

This clonotype has a count of ten or more. The chain links TRBV12-3 or TRBV12-4 to TRBJ2-3; 10 bases align to TRBD2. CDR3 length equals 15 residues. V gave up 7 bases and J gave up 5 bases; unmatched junction bases: 9. The CDR3 sequence: CASTLSGGAIDTQYF. The DNA for the CDR3 is TGTGCCAGCACCCTGAGCGGGGGGGCCATAGATACGCAGTATTTT.

This clonotype was counted a single time. A read error is possible here, since a much larger clone lies one base away. The rearrangement joins TRBV25-1 to TRBJ2-5; D unresolved. Trimming pared 1 base from V and 5 bases from J, leaving 14 bases between. CDR1 is MGHDK and CDR2 is SYGVNS in the germline V gene. The CDR3 length is 15 residues. Written as DNA, the CDR3 is TGTGCCAGCAGTGAATTCGGCAGGCTCCGGGAGACCCAGTACTTC. Translated, it gives CASSEFGRLRETQYF.

This clonotype was seen many times. The chain joins TRBV28 to TRBJ1-1; unclear D gene. Looked up from germline, CDR1 is MDHEN and CDR2 is SYDVKM. The CDR3 has 15 amino acids. Trimming shortened V by 3 bases and J by 2 bases, and 13 bases separated the two germline ends. The CDR3 here is CASSFPGKPNTEAFF. CDR3 bases: TGTGCCAGCAGTTTCCCTGGAAAGCCAAACACTGAAGCTTTCTTT. Complete variable domain (other parts from reference TRBV28 and TRBJ1-1): DVKVTQSSRYLVKRTGEKVFLECVQDMDHENMFWYRQDPGLGLRLIYFSYDVKMKEKGDIPEGYSVSREKKERFSLILESASTNQTSMYLCASSFPGKPNTEAFFGQGTRLTVV.

Ten or more counts support this clonotype. The chain combines TRBV28 with TRBJ1-1; the match to TRBD1 covers 9 bases. Germline values: CDR1 MDHEN, CDR2 SYDVKM. J lost 0 bases, V lost 5 bases, and 1 base had no gene match. The CDR3 totals 14 residues. The CDR3: CASSGTGMNTEAFF. CDR3 coding DNA: TGTGCCAGCAGTGGGACAGGGATGAACACTGAAGCTTTCTTT.

This clonotype has a handful of counts. Since a much larger clone is just one base distant, this may be a read error. V gene TRBV12-3 or TRBV12-4 combines with J gene TRBJ1-2; D is perhaps TRBD1 (5 bases). This CDR3 has 14 residues. CDR3 protein: CVSRITGDPYGYTF. The CDR3 nucleotides read TGTGTCAGCAGGATCACAGGAGATCCCTATGGCTACACCTTC.

The table lists this clonotype with many counts. V gene TRBV2 combines with J gene TRBJ1-2, with TRBD1 matching over 9 bases. This CDR3 is built from 14 residues. Per the germline V gene, CDR1 is SNHLY and CDR2 is FYNNEI. V lost 5 bases and J lost 5; bases outside the gene matches: 6. DNA of the CDR3: TGTGCCAGCAGTCAGACCGGGACAGGGTATGGCTACACCTTC. It translates to CASSQTGTGYGYTF.

Ten or more counts support this clonotype. V gene TRBV6-1 combines with J gene TRBJ1-5; D unclear. Germline assignment: CDR1 MNHNS and CDR2 SASEGT. Between the trimmed V and J ends, which lost 5 bases and 2 bases, there was a span of 10 bases. The CDR3 runs to 14 residues. In nucleotides, the CDR3 is TGTGCCAGCAGTCCTTCGATGGGCAATCAGCCCCAGCATTTT. Protein: CASSPSMGNQPQHF.

The V gene is TRBV27, the J gene TRBJ1-2, with a weak D call TRBD1 (5 bases). The CDR3 totals 17 residues. V gave up 1 base and J gave up 0 bases, with 15 bases separating them. Germline lookup yields CDR1 MNHEY and CDR2 SMNVEV (reference sequence). CDR3 loop: CASSLCGGREANYGYTF. In nucleotides, the CDR3 is TGTGCCAGCAGTTTATGTGGAGGCAGGGAAGCTAACTATGGCTACACCTTC.

This sequence joins TRBV10-3 and TRBJ2-3; D perhaps matches TRBD2 (6 bases). V was trimmed by 4 bases and J by 2 bases, leaving 10 bases between them. Germline CDR1 reads ENHRY; CDR2 reads SYGVKD. The CDR3 extends over 14 amino acids. CDR3 nucleotides: TGTGCCATCAGTGCTGGGGACTCCACAGATACGCAGTATTTT. Amino acid sequence: CAISAGDSTDTQYF.

The V and J genes are TRBV20-1 and TRBJ2-5; D is uncertain. V lost 4 bases to trimming and J lost 0 bases, with 9 bases between them. The CDR3 has 13 residues. CDR1 and CDR2 (germline): DFQATT, SNEGSKA (reference sequence). CDR3 residues: CSATGNYQETQYF. Here the CDR3 DNA reads TGCAGTGCTACTGGGAATTACCAAGAGACCCAGTACTTC.

Remarks on this clonotype: This may come from a read error, since a much larger clone is one base off. V usage is TRBV24-1 and J usage is TRBJ2-1; D perhaps matches TRBD2 (6 bases). The CDR3 length is 14 residues. The germline V and J ends were trimmed by 4 bases and 7 bases, with 13 bases remaining between them. The germline V gene has CDR1 KGHDR and CDR2 SFDVKD. CDR3 in DNA: TGTGCCACCAGTGACAGTGGGGACTGGAATGAGCAGTTCTTC. As protein: CATSDSGDWNEQFF.

This clonotype was detected many times. This chain's CDR3 is CASSPGGSRNKMYF. CDR3 bases: TGTGCCAGCAGTCCCGGTGGATCCAGGAACAAGATGTACTTC. The chain employs TRBV28 and TRBJ2-7, with unresolved D. CDR1 is MDHEN and CDR2 is SYDVKM in the germline V gene. V gave up 5 bases and J gave up 12 bases, with 23 bases separating them. The CDR3 totals 14 residues.